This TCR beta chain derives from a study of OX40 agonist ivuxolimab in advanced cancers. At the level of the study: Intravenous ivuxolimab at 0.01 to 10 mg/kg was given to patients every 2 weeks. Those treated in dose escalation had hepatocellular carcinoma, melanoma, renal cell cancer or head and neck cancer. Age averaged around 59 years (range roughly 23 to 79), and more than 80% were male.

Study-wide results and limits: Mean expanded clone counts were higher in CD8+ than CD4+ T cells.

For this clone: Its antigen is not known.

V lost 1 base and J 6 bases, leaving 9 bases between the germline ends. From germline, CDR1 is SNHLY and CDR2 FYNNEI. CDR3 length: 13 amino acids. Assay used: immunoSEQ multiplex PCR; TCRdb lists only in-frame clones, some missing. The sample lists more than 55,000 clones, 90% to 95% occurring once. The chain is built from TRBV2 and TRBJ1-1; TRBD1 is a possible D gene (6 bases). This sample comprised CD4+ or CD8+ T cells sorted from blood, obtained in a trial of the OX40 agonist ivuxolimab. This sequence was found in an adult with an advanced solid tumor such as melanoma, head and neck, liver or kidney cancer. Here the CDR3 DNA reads TGTGCCAGCAGTGAAGTTGGACAGCCTGAAGCTTTCTTT. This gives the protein CASSEVGQPEAFF.